This record covers a single T cell receptor (beta chain). Antigen unknown. TCRdb reprocessed the reads via MiXCR and lists one record per CDR3 protein. The sample gives 600,000 to 700,000 distinct CDR3 sequences, about 30% of which show up once; approximately 18% is in the top ten. This entry comes from a study of T cell repertoires in cytomegalovirus infection. Points from the study as a whole: Dominating the ex vivo response were TCR beta clonotypes that were CMV-specific and HLA-C-restricted.

V lost 5 bases and J 0 bases, leaving 14 bases between the germline ends. Per germline, CDR1 MDHEN and CDR2 SYDVKM. The CDR3 sequence is 17 residues long. Specimen: cultured PBMCs, collected from culture after CMV antigen stimulation. The V gene is TRBV28, the J gene TRBJ1-6; D gene unclear. The TCR was taken from a human donor in good health (CMV status not recorded). Some clones in this sample may be carry-over from other donors' samples. The CDR3 DNA follows: TGTGCCAGCAGTCTGTCTCTATACAGCTCCTATAATTCACCCCTCCACTTT. Protein sequence: CASSLSLYSSYNSPLHF.